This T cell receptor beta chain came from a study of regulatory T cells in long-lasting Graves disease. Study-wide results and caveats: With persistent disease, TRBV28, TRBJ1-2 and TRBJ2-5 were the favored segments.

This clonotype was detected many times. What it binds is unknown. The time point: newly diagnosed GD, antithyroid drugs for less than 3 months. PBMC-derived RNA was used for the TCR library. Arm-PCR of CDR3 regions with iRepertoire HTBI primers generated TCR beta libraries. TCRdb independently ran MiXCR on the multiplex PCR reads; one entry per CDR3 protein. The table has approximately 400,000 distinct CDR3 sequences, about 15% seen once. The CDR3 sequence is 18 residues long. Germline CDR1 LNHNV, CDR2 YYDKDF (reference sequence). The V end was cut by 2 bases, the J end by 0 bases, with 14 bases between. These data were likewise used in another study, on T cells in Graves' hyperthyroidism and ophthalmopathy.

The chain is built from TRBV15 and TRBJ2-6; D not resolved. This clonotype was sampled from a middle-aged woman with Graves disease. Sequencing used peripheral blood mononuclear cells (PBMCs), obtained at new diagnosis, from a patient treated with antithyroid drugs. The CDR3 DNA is TGTGCCACCAGCAGACCTATTCTCGGGCTCTCTGGGGCCAACGTCCTGACTTTC. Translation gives CATSRPILGLSGANVLTF.